Shown below are 20 T cell receptor beta chains from a single sample sequenced in a study of beta chain features in type 1 diabetes. TCRB transcripts that were expressed got sequenced, as all of the isolated RNA had been reverse transcribed. Profiled with immunoSEQ multiplex PCR; TCRdb holds only in-frame clones, not every one. The table includes some 350,000 clones, roughly 9.8% detected once. The antigens for these receptors are not known. General observations from the study: Shorter TCRB CDR3s, moderately but significantly so, marked every one of the four CD4+ subsets in Type 1 diabetes patients.

The sample was central memory CD4+ T cells from blood. These receptors originate from a man aged 25-45 years with type 1 diabetes.

The chain recombines TRBV2 with TRBJ2-5; D uncertain. CDR3 length: 13 amino acids. Between the trimmed V and J ends, which lost 8 bases and 4 bases, there was a span of 14 bases. Germline V gives CDR1 SNHLY, CDR2 FYNNEI. The CDR3 DNA is TGTGCCAGCGCAGGTGGATCTATAGAGACCCAGTACTTC. Amino acids: CASAGGSIETQYF.

The chain combines TRBV2 with TRBJ2-7, with D perhaps TRBD2 (5 bases). Deletions cut 4 bases from V and 4 bases from J, with 11 bases between. This CDR3 is 13 amino acids long. Germline V gene lookup returns CDR1 SNHLY and CDR2 FYNNEI. The CDR3 bases are TGTGCCAGCAGTGGCGTTGGCGGGTACGAGCAGTACTTC. Translating gives CASSGVGGYEQYF. Supplemented by reference TRBV2 and TRBJ2-7, the full variable domain reads EPEVTQTPSHQVTQMGQEVILRCVPISNHLYFYWYRQILGQKVEFLVSFYNNEISEKSEIFDDQFSVERPDGSNFTLKIRSTKLEDSAMYFCASSGVGGYEQYFGPGTRLTVT.

This clone was seen repeatedly, ten times or more. The genes are TRBV5-1 and TRBJ2-1; D unclear. The V end lost 0 bases, the J end lost 0 bases, and 10 bases lay between the germline ends. Germline values: CDR1 SGHRS, CDR2 YFSETQ. The CDR3 extends over 16 amino acids. DNA of the CDR3: TGCGCCAGCAGCTTGGCCGGTGCCCACTCCTACAATGAGCAGTTCTTC. The encoded protein is CASSLAGAHSYNEQFF.

This clone was seen a handful of times. The chain has TRBV2 and TRBJ2-7; 9 nucleotides agree with TRBD2. The germline gives CDR1 SNHLY, CDR2 FYNNEI. V trimming: 6 bases; J trimming: 6 bases; junction bases outside the gene matches: 12. The CDR3 has 15 residues. CDR3 protein: CASSPPGREGLEQYF. DNA of the CDR3: TGTGCCAGCAGCCCCCCTGGGCGGGAGGGGCTCGAGCAGTACTTC.

The V gene is TRBV19, the J gene TRBJ2-5; no definite D call. This CDR3 comprises 15 residues. V was shortened by 5 bases and J by 0 bases, with 13 bases between the two germline ends. Germline V CDR1 and CDR2: LNHDA, SQIVND (reference sequence). The CDR3 loop reads CASSESSTYQETQYF. In nucleotides, the CDR3 is TGTGCCAGTAGTGAGTCGTCCACCTACCAAGAGACCCAGTACTTC.

This clone was found a few times. CDR3 bases: TGTGCCAGCAGCTTCATTAGAGGGGATACCAAAAACATTCAGTACTTC. Translation: CASSFIRGDTKNIQYF. The rearrangement links TRBV7-9 to TRBJ2-4; D possibly uses TRBD1 or TRBD2 (5 bases each). The germline gives CDR1 SEHNR, CDR2 FQNEAQ (reference sequence). CDR3 length: 16 residues. V was pared by 3 bases and J by 2 bases, with 14 bases between.

J is TRBJ1-2 and V is TRBV10-3, with 8 bases fitting TRBD1. Germline V CDR1 and CDR2: ENHRY, SYGVKD. The CDR3 is made up of 13 amino acids. V dropped 2 bases and J dropped 4; count of bases not matched to a gene: 0. The CDR3 coding sequence is TGTGCCATCAGTGAGACAGGGGGCTATGGCTACACCTTC. Translation gives CAISETGGYGYTF.

Only a few counts were recorded for this clone. Other DNA sequences from this sample encode an identical CDR3 as well. As DNA, the CDR3 is TGTGCCAGCAGCCAAGGTCGGACAGCCAGGTACCAAGAGACCCAGTACTTC. Its translation is CASSQGRTARYQETQYF. The genes are TRBV14 and TRBJ2-5; maybe TRBD1 (6 bases). V lost 1 base and J 0 bases, leaving 15 bases between the germline ends. This CDR3 comprises 17 residues. Per the germline V gene, CDR1 is SGHDN and CDR2 is FVKESK.

This sequence joins TRBV20-1 and TRBJ1-2; D ambiguous. V was pared by 3 bases and J by 4 bases, with 3 bases between. CDR1 and CDR2 (germline): DFQATT, SNEGSKA (reference sequence). This CDR3 has 10 amino acids. CDR3 residues: CSASGYGYTF. The CDR3 region has the DNA TGCAGTGCTAGTGGCTATGGCTACACCTTC.

The rearrangement uses TRBV28 and TRBJ2-1; weak D call: TRBD1 (7 bases). V lost 3 bases, J lost 0 bases, and 9 bases lay in between. Germline V gene sequence: CDR1 MDHEN, CDR2 SYDVKM. CDR3 size: 15 residues. The CDR3 DNA reads TGTGCCAGCAGTTTCAGGGGGGTCTCCTACAATGAGCAGTTCTTC. This translates into CASSFRGVSYNEQFF. Using reference TRBV28 and TRBJ2-1 for the parts outside the CDR3, the full variable domain is DVKVTQSSRYLVKRTGEKVFLECVQDMDHENMFWYRQDPGLGLRLIYFSYDVKMKEKGDIPEGYSVSREKKERFSLILESASTNQTSMYLCASSFRGVSYNEQFFGPGTRLTVL.

The chain has TRBV4-3 and TRBJ2-7; D is ambiguous. Per the germline V gene, CDR1 is LGHNA and CDR2 is YSLEER. The ends were cut back, 0 bases at V and 5 bases at J, with 14 bases in the middle. The CDR3 has 15 residues. For the CDR3, the DNA is TGCGCCAGCAGCCAAGATACGAGAGGCGAGGACGAGCAGTACTTC. As protein: CASSQDTRGEDEQYF.

There are many counts of this clone. The V gene is TRBV7-2, the J gene TRBJ2-7; possible D gene TRBD2, 6 bases. Trimming cost V 0 bases and J 4 bases, with 13 bases left between them. Germline CDR1 reads SGHTA; CDR2 reads FQGNSA. The CDR3 has 15 residues. CDR3 region: CASSLATLSGYEQYF. The CDR3 region has the DNA TGTGCCAGCAGCTTAGCGACCCTAAGCGGGTACGAGCAGTACTTC.

This clone was found a few times. The chain is built from TRBV7-3 and TRBJ2-7, with 9 bases that match TRBD2. CDR3 length: 14 residues. CDR1 is SGHTA and CDR2 is FQGTGA in the germline V gene. Germline trimming cut 3 bases from V and 5 bases from J; bases unmatched to any gene: 5. The CDR3 loop reads CASSFQREVHEQYF. CDR3 coding DNA: TGTGCCAGCAGCTTCCAGCGGGAGGTCCACGAGCAGTACTTC.

This clone was observed a handful of times. The chain uses TRBV6-6 and TRBJ1-5; D not resolved. The length of the CDR3 is 13 residues. The germline V and J ends were trimmed by 4 bases and 6 bases, with 10 bases remaining between them. The germline CDR1 and CDR2 sequences are MNHNY and SVGAGI (reference sequence). CDR3 DNA sequence: TGTGCCAGCAGTTTTCAGTTGAGTCAGCCCCAGCATTTT. Its protein product is CASSFQLSQPQHF.

This clone was seen a few times. The gene calls are TRBV7-2 and TRBJ2-1, with TRBD2 identical over 9 bases. V lost 1 base, J lost 9 bases, and 13 bases stayed unmatched. This CDR3 has 17 residues. Germline CDR1 and CDR2: SGHTA and FQGNSA. This chain's CDR3 is CASSLGVTVAGVVEQFF. The CDR3, as DNA: TGTGCCAGCAGCTTAGGGGTGACGGTAGCGGGAGTCGTTGAGCAGTTCTTC.

A few counts support this clone. The chain is built from TRBV6-5 and TRBJ1-2; D call uncertain. Germline values: CDR1 MNHEY, CDR2 SVGAGI. V was pared by 7 bases and J by 0 bases, with 9 bases between. The CDR3 covers 13 residues. The CDR3 region is CASMRSANYGYTF. The CDR3 DNA is TGTGCCAGCATGCGGTCAGCTAACTATGGCTACACCTTC.

About this clone: One junction end disagrees with the germline gene, perhaps due to a read error. The chain employs TRBV7-9 and TRBJ2-7, with a possible D match to TRBD1 (5 bases). The CDR3 runs 15 residues. Germline V lookup: CDR1 SEHNR, CDR2 FQNEAQ (reference sequence). The CDR3 here is CASSQETGGSYEQYF. The DNA for the CDR3 is TGCGCCAGCAGCCAAGAAACAGGCGGCTCCTACGAGCAGTACTTC. The complete variable domain, with remaining parts taken from reference TRBV7-9 and TRBJ2-7, reads DTGVSQNPRHKITKRGQNVTFRCDPISEHNRLYWYRQTLGQGPEFLTYFQNEAQLEKSRLLSDRFSAERPKGSFSTLEIQRTEQGDSAMYLCASSQETGGSYEQYFGPGTRLTVT.

The V call is TRBV27, the J call TRBJ2-1; TRBD2 agrees at 10 bases. Germline assignment: CDR1 MNHEY and CDR2 SMNVEV (reference sequence). This CDR3 contains 15 residues. J was trimmed by 7 bases and V by 4 bases; bases with no gene match: 7. The CDR3 DNA sequence: TGTGCCAGCAGTTCCTGGTCTAGCGGGAGTAATGAGCAGTTCTTC. Translation gives CASSSWSSGSNEQFF.

The table lists this clone with a few counts. This chain connects TRBV29-1 to TRBJ1-1; D call uncertain. The germline gives CDR1 SQVTM, CDR2 ANQGSEA. V shed 5 bases and J shed 0 bases, with 10 bases lying between them. The CDR3 loop spans 13 amino acids. CDR3: CSVWYNMNTEAFF. In nucleotides, the CDR3 is TGCAGCGTTTGGTACAACATGAACACTGAAGCTTTCTTT.

This clone occurred a few times. The rearrangement uses TRBV7-9 and TRBJ2-1; TRBD1 matches 9 bases. The CDR3 extends over 13 amino acids. The germline CDR1 and CDR2 sequences are SEHNR and FQNEAQ (reference sequence). The trim removed 1 base at V and 14 bases at J, leaving 6 bases unmatched. The CDR3 sequence: CASSLDTGGVKFF. The CDR3 coding sequence is TGTGCCAGCAGCTTAGATACAGGGGGCGTTAAGTTCTTC.